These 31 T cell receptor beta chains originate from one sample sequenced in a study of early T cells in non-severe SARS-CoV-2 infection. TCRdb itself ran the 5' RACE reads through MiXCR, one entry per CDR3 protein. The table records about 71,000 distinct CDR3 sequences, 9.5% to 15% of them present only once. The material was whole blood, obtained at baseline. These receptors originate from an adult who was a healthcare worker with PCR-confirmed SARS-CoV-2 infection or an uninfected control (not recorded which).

The CDR3 here is CASSQTVYLSGANVLTF. The CDR3 bases are TGTGCCAGCAGCCAAACAGTGTACCTCTCTGGGGCCAACGTCCTGACTTTC. V gene TRBV11-2 combines with J gene TRBJ2-6; D ambiguous. Germline V gene sequence: CDR1 SGHAT, CDR2 FQNNGV. The CDR3 length is 17 residues. V was shortened by 5 bases and J by 0 bases, with 14 bases between the two germline ends.

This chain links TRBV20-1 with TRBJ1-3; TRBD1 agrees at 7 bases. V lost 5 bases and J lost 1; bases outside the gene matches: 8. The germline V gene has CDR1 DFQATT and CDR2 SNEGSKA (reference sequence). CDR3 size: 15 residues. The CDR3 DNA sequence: TGCAGTGCTCCGAAACCGACAGGGTCTGGAAACACCATATATTTT. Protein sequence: CSAPKPTGSGNTIYF.

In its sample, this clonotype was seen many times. CDR3 coding DNA: TGTGCCAGCAGTGGACTAGCGGGGACAGATACGCAGTATTTT. This gives the protein CASSGLAGTDTQYF. The J gene is TRBJ2-3, the V gene TRBV28, with TRBD2 identical over 12 bases. This CDR3 region has 14 residues. With V trimmed by 5 bases and J by 3 bases, 0 bases remained unmatched. Looked up from germline, CDR1 is MDHEN and CDR2 is SYDVKM.

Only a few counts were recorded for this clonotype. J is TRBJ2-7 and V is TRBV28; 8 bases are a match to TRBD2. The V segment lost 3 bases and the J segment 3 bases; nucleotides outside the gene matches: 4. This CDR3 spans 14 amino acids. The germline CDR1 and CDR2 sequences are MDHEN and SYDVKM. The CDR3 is CASSFLSGGYEQYF. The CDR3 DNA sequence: TGTGCCAGCAGTTTCTTAAGCGGGGGCTACGAGCAGTACTTC.

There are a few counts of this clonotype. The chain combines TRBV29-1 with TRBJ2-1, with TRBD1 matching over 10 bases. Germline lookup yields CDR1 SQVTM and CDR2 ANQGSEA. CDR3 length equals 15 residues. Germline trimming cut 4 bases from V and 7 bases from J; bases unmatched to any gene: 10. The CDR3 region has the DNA TGCAGCGTTGTGGATGGGACAGGGGAATGGAATGAGCAGTTCTTC. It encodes CSVVDGTGEWNEQFF.

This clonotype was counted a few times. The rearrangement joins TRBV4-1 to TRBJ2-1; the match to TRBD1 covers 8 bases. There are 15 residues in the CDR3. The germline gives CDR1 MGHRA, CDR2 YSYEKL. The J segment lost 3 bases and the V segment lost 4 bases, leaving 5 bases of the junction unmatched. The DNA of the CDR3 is TGCGCCAGCAGCCGCGGACAGGGATTCTACAATGAGCAGTTCTTC. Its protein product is CASSRGQGFYNEQFF.

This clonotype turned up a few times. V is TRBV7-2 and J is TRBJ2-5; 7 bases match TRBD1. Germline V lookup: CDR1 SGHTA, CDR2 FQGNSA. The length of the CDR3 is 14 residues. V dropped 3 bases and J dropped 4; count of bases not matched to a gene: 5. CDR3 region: CASSFQRGRETQYF. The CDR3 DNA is TGTGCCAGCAGCTTCCAGAGGGGGCGAGAGACCCAGTACTTC.

The CDR3 protein is CASSVGLAGGTHTQYF. The CDR3 nucleotides read TGTGCCAGCAGTGTCGGACTAGCGGGGGGTACGCATACGCAGTATTTT. The gene calls are TRBV2 and TRBJ2-3, with 14 bases that match TRBD2. V shed 4 bases and J 7 bases; nucleotides not matched to a gene: 7. The germline V gene encodes CDR1 SNHLY and CDR2 FYNNEI. This CDR3 region has 16 residues. Complete variable domain (other parts from reference TRBV2 and TRBJ2-3): EPEVTQTPSHQVTQMGQEVILRCVPISNHLYFYWYRQILGQKVEFLVSFYNNEISEKSEIFDDQFSVERPDGSNFTLKIRSTKLEDSAMYFCASSVGLAGGTHTQYFGPGTRLTVL.

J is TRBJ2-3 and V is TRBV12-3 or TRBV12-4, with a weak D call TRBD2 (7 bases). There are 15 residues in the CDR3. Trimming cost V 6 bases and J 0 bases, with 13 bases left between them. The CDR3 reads CASREGGVSTDTQYF. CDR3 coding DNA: TGTGCCAGCAGGGAAGGGGGGGTAAGCACAGATACGCAGTATTTT.

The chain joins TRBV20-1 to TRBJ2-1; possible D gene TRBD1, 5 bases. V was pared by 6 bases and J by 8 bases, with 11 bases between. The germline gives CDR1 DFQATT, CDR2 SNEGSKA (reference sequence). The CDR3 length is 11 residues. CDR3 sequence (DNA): TGCAGTGCCTACAGGAAATATGAGCAGTTCTTC. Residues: CSAYRKYEQFF.

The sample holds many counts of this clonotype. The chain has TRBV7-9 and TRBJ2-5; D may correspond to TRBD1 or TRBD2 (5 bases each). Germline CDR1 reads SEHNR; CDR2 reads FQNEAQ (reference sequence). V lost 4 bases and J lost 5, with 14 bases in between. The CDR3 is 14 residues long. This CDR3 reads CASSSGTVSETQYF. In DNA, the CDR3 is TGTGCCAGCAGCTCCGGGACCGTGTCGGAGACCCAGTACTTC.

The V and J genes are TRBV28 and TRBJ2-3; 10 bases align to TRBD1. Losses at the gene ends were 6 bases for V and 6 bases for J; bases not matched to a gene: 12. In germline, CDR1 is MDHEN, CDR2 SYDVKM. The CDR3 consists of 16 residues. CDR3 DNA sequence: TGTGCCAGCAGGCTACCGGGACAGGGGTCGAGCGATACGCAGTATTTT. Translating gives CASRLPGQGSSDTQYF.

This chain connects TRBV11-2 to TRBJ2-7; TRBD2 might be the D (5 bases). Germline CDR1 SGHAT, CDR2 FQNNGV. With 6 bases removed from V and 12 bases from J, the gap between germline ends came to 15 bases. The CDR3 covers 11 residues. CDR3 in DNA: TGTGCCAGCAGAACCGGGGAGATAACGTACTTC. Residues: CASRTGEITYF.

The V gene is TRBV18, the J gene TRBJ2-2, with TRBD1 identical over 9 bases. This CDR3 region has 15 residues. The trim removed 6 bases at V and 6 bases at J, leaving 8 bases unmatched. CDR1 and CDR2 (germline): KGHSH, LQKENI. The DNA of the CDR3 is TGTGCCAGCTCGCTGGACAGGGGAGCATCCGGGGAGCTGTTTTTT. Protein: CASSLDRGASGELFF.

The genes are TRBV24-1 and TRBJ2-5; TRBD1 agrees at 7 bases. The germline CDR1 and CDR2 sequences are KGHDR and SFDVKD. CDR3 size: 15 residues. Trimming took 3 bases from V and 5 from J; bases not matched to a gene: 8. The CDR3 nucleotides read TGTGCCACCAGTGATCCAGCCGGGACAGTGGAGACCCAGTACTTC. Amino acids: CATSDPAGTVETQYF.

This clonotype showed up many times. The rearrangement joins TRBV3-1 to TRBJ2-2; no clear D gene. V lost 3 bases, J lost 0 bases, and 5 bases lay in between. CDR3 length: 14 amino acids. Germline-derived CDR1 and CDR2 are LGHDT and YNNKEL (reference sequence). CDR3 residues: CASSQQTNTGELFF. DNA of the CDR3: TGTGCCAGCAGCCAGCAGACGAACACCGGGGAGCTGTTTTTT. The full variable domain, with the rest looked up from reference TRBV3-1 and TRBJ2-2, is DTAVSQTPKYLVTQMGNDKSIKCEQNLGHDTMYWYKQDSKKFLKIMFSYNNKELIINETVPNRFSPKSPDKAHLNLHINSLELGDSAVYFCASSQQTNTGELFFGEGSRLTVL.

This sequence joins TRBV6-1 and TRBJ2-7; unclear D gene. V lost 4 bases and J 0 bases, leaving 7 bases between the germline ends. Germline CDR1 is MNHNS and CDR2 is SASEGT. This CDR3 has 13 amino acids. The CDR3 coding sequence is TGTGCCAGCAGTGTTGGCATCTCCTACGAGCAGTACTTC. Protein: CASSVGISYEQYF.

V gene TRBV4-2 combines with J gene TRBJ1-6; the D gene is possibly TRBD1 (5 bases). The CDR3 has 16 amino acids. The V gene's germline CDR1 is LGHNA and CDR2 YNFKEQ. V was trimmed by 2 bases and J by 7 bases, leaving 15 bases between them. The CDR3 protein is CASSQFLGGRNSPLHF. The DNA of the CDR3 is TGTGCCAGCAGCCAATTTCTGGGGGGACGGAATTCACCCCTCCACTTT.

Here the CDR3 DNA reads TGTGCCAGCTCACCGGGACTAGCCTCAAATGAGCAGTTCTTC. Amino acids: CASSPGLASNEQFF. The rearrangement links TRBV18 to TRBJ2-1; TRBD2 aligns across 9 bases. This CDR3 comprises 14 residues. J lost 7 bases, V lost 3 bases, and 4 bases had no gene match. Germline loops: CDR1 KGHSH, CDR2 LQKENI.

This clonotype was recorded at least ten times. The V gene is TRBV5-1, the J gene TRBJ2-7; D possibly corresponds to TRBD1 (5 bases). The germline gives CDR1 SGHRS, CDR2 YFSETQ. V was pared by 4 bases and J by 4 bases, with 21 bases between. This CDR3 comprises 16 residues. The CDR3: CASSPQVAGKRYEQYF. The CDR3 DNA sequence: TGCGCCAGCAGCCCACAGGTGGCAGGGAAGAGGTACGAGCAGTACTTC.

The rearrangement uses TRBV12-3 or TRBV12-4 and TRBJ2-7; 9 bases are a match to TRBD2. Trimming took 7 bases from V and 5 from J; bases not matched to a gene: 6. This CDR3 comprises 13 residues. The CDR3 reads CASTRGGGHEQYF. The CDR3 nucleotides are TGTGCCAGCACCCGCGGGGGGGGACACGAGCAGTACTTC.

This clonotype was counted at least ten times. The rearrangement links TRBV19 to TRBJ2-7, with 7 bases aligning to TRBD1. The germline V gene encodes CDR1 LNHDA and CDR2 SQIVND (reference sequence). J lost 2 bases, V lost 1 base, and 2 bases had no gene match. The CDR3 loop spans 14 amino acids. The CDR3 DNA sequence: TGTGCCAGTAGTATAGGACAGGGCGCCTACGAGCAGTACTTC. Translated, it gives CASSIGQGAYEQYF.

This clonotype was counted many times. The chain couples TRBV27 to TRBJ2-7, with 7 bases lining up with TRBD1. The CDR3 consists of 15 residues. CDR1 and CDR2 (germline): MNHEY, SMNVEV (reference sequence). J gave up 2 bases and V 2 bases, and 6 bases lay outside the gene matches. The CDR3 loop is CASSLRGPRTYEQYF. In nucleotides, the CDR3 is TGTGCCAGCAGTTTAAGGGGGCCCCGGACCTACGAGCAGTACTTC.

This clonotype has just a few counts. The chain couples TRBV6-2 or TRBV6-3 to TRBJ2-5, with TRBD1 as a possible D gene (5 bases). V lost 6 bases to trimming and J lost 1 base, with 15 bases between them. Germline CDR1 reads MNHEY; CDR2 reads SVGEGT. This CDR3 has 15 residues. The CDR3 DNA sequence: TGTGCCAGCAGGCTTCGACAGACGGGCCAAGAGACCCAGTACTTC. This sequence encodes CASRLRQTGQETQYF.

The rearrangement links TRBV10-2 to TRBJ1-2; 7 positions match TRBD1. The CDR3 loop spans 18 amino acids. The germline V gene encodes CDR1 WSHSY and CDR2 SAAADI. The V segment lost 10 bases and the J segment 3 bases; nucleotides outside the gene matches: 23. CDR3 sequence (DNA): TGCGCCACTCGAAAACCCGGGGAGGGGGCGGAGGTCGACTATGGCTACACCTTC. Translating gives CATRKPGEGAEVDYGYTF.

CDR3 in amino acids: CASSRHGTYEQYF. CDR3 DNA: TGTGCCAGCAGCCGGCACGGAACCTACGAGCAGTACTTC. V and J are TRBV4-2 and TRBJ2-7; D gene ambiguous. Trimming shortened V by 4 bases and J by 2 bases, and 9 bases separated the two germline ends. Germline-derived CDR1 and CDR2 are LGHNA and YNFKEQ. This CDR3 spans 13 amino acids.

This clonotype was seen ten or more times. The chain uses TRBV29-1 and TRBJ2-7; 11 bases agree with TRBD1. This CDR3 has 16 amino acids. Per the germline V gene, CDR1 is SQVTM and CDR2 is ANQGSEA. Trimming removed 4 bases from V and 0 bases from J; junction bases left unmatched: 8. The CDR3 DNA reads TGCAGCGTTGCGGACAGGGGGCTCAAAAGCTCCTACGAGCAGTACTTC. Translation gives CSVADRGLKSSYEQYF.

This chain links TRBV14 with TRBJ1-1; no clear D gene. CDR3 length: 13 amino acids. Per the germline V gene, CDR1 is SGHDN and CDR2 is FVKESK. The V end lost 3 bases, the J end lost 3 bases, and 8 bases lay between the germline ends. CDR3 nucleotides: TGTGCCAGCAGCCAGAACATGGACACTGAAGCTTTCTTT. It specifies CASSQNMDTEAFF.

CDR3: CASSQPGEGTEAFF. The CDR3 bases are TGCGCCAGCAGCCAACCAGGGGAGGGGACTGAAGCTTTCTTT. The chain carries TRBV4-1 and TRBJ1-1, with D possibly being TRBD1 (6 bases). Germline CDR1 MGHRA, CDR2 YSYEKL. CDR3 length: 14 amino acids. V dropped 2 bases and J dropped 5 bases, with 12 bases sitting between them.

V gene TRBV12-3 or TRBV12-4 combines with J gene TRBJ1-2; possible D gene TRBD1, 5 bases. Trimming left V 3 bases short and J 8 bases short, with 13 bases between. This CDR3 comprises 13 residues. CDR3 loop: CASSFGRVYGYTF. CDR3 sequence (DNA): TGTGCCAGCAGTTTTGGCAGGGTATACGGCTACACCTTC.

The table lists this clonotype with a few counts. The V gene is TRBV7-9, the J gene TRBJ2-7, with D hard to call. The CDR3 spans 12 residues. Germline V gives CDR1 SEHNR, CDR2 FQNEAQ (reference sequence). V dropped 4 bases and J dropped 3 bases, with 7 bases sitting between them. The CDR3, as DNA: TGTGCCAGCAGCTACCTCAGCTACGAGCAGTACTTC. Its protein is CASSYLSYEQYF. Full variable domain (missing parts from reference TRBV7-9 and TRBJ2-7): DTGVSQNPRHKITKRGQNVTFRCDPISEHNRLYWYRQTLGQGPEFLTYFQNEAQLEKSRLLSDRFSAERPKGSFSTLEIQRTEQGDSAMYLCASSYLSYEQYFGPGTRLTVT.